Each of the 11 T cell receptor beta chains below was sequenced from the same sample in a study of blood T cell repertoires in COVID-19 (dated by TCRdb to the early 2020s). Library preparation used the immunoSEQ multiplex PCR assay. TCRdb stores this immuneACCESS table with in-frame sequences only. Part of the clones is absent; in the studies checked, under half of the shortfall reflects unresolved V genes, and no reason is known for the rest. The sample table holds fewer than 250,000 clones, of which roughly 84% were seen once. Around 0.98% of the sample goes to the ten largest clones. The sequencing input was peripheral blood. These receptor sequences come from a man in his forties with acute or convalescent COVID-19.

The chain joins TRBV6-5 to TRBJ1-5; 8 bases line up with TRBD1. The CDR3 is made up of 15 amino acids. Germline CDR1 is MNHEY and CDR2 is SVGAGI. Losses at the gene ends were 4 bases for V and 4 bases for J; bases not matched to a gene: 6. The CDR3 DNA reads TGTGCCAGCAGTTCCGACAGGGGAGAAAATCAGCCCCAGCATTTT. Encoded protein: CASSSDRGENQPQHF.

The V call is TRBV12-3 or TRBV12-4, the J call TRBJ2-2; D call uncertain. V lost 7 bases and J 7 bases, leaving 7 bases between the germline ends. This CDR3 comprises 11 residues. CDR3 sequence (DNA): TGTGCCAGCACTTACGGCGGGGAGCTGTTTTTT. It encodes CASTYGGELFF.

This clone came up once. The CDR3 here is CASSSRSGGGQETQYF. CDR3 in DNA: TGTGCCAGCAGCTCTAGATCCGGCGGGGGCCAAGAGACCCAGTACTTC. The J gene is TRBJ2-5, the V gene TRBV7-8; 7 nucleotides agree with TRBD2. V gave up 4 bases and J gave up 1 base; unmatched junction bases: 9. Germline V gene lookup returns CDR1 SGHVS and CDR2 FQNEAQ. This CDR3 region has 16 residues. Together with reference TRBV7-8 and TRBJ2-5, the CDR3 gives the full variable domain: GAGVSQSPRYKVAKRGQDVALRCDPISGHVSLFWYQQALGQGPEFLTYFQNEAQLDKSGLPSDRFFAERPEGSVSTLKIQRTQQEDSAVYLCASSSRSGGGQETQYFGPGTRLLVL.

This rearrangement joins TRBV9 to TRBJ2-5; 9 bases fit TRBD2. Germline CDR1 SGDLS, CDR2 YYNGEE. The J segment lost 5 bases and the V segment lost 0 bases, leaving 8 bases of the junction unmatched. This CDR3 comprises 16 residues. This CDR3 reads CASSVGAGGPKETQYF. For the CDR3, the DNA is TGTGCCAGCAGCGTAGGTGCGGGGGGGCCAAAGGAGACCCAGTACTTC.

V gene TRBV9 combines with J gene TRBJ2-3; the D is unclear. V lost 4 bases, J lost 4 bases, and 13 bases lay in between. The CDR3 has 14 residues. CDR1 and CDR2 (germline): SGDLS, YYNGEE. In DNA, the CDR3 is TGTGCCAGCAGCTTTAAAATTTCCCCAGATACGCAGTATTTT. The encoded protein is CASSFKISPDTQYF.

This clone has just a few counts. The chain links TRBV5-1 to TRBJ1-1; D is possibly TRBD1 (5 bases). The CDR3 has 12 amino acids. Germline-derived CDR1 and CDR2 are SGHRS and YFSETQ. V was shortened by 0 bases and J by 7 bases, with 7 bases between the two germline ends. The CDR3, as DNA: TGCGCCAGCAGCTTGGGGGGCTATGAAGCTTTCTTT. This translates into CASSLGGYEAFF.

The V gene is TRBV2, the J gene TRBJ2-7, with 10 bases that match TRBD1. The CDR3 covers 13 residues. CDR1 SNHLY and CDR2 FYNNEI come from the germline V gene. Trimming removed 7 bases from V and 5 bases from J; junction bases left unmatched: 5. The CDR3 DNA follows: TGTGCCAGCAAGACAGGGGGCATAAACGAGCAGTACTTC. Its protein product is CASKTGGINEQYF.

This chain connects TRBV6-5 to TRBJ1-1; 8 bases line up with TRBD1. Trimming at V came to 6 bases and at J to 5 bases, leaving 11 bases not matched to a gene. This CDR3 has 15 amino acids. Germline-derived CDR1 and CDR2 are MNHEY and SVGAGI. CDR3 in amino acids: CASSDPYRGNTEAFF. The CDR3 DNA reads TGTGCCAGCAGCGATCCATACAGGGGGAATACTGAAGCTTTCTTT.

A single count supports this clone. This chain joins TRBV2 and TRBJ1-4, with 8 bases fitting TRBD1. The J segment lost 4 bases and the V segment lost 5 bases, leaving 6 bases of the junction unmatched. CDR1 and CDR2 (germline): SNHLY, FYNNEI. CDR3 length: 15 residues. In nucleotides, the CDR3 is TGTGCCAGCAGTCAGACAGGGGTGGTTAATGAAAAACTGTTTTTT. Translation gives CASSQTGVVNEKLFF.

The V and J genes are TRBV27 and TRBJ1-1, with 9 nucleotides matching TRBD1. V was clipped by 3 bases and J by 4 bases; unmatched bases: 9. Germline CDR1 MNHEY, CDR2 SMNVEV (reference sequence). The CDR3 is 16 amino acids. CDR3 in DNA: TGTGCCAGCAGTTTTCTTCGACAGGGGGGAAGCACTGAAGCTTTCTTT. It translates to CASSFLRQGGSTEAFF.

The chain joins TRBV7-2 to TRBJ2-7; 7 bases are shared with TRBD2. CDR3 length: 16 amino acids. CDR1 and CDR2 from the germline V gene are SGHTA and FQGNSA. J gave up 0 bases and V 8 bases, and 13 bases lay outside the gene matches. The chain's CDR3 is CASAQAGLASSYEQYF. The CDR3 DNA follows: TGTGCCAGCGCCCAAGCGGGGCTGGCTTCCTCCTACGAGCAGTACTTC.